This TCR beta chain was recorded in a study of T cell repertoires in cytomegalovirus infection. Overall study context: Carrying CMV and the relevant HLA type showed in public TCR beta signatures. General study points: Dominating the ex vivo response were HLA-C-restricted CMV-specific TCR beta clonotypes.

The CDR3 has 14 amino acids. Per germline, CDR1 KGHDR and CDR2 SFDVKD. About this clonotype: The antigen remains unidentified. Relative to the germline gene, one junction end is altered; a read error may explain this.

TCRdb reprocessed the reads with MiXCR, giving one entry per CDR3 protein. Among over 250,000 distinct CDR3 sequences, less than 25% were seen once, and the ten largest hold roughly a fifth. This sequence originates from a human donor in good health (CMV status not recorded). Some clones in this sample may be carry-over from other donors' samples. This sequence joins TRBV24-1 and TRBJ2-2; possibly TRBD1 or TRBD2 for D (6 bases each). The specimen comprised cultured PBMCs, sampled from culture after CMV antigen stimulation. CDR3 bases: TGTGCCACCAGTAATGGGGGGCTGGCCGGGGAGCAGTTTTTT. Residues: CATSNGGLAGEQFF.